This T cell receptor beta chain stems from a study of cytomegalovirus exposure and HLA in healthy donors. This clone was seen only once. Primers included in the PCR were 60 Vbeta and 13 Jbeta primers. Sequencing was performed with immunoSEQ multiplex PCR; in TCRdb, only in-frame clones are kept and a portion is missing. The data hold fewer than 250,000 clones, with about nine tenths observed a single time. What was sequenced was PBMCs. The clonotype originates from a man aged 25 to 40 in good health and CMV-seronegative.

The CDR3 region has the DNA TGTGCCAGCAGTGAAGCGGGAGCAAAACTCAATCAGCCCCAGCATTTT. Its protein product is CASSEAGAKLNQPQHF. The V call is TRBV2, the J call TRBJ1-5; D unresolved. V lost 0 bases, J lost 3 bases, and 12 bases lay in between. Germline CDR1 and CDR2: SNHLY and FYNNEI. The CDR3 has 16 residues.